Below, one T cell receptor (beta chain) is given with its context. Its antigen is still unknown. These data come from a study of vaccination and CD4 T cells after COVID-19. Looking at the study overall: Either a CEFX pool, an HIV-1 Nef pool, or no peptide was added to control cultures.

Germline CDR1 MNHEY, CDR2 SVGAGI. V was clipped by 4 bases and J by 4 bases; unmatched bases: 6. The CDR3 sequence is 14 residues long. Sequencing of the DNA from cultured CD4+ T cells was carried out with the Oncomine TCR Beta short-read assay. Cultured CD4+ T cells were the source of extracted genomic DNA. TCRdb reanalysed the PCR reads using MiXCR and keeps one entry per CDR3 protein. The table lists over 9,000 distinct CDR3 sequences, roughly 28% of them singletons. As to treatment: approximately nine-day PBMC culture with coronavirus spike peptide pools or control peptides (ViraFEST assay). These CD4+ T cells came from an unexposed donor, sampled before the COVID-19 pandemic (2011-2018). ViraFEST sequenced TCRs after peptide-pool expansion of antigen-specific T cells.

Sequencing used CD4+ T cells from blood, cultured in vitro. The receptor was isolated from a human donor in good health. The J gene is TRBJ1-1, the V gene TRBV6-5; TRBD1 matches at 7 bases. CDR3 loop: CASSLNQGGTEAFF. Written as DNA, the CDR3 is TGTGCCAGCAGTTTGAATCAGGGGGGCACTGAAGCTTTCTTT.